The 9 T cell receptor beta chains given below trace back to one sample, sequenced in a study of control samples from healthy donors and cancer patients. Generated by immunoSEQ multiplex PCR, the TCRdb table keeps only in-frame clones and is missing some. The table has 90,000 to 100,000 clones, roughly 90% seen once; the top ten hold roughly 14%. Material: blood. These receptors came from a woman in her seventies in good health.

The chain links TRBV4-1 to TRBJ1-2; D ambiguous. V shed 1 base and J shed 0 bases, with 15 bases lying between them. Germline V CDR1 and CDR2: MGHRA, YSYEKL. The CDR3 sequence is 17 residues long. This chain's CDR3 is CASSQVFGGPANYGYTF. The CDR3 region has the DNA TGCGCCAGCAGCCAAGTCTTCGGAGGGCCGGCTAACTATGGCTACACCTTC.

The chain has TRBV4-3 and TRBJ2-4; 7 bases are a match to TRBD2. The CDR3 runs 15 residues. V shed 1 base and J 4 bases; nucleotides not matched to a gene: 4. Germline V gene data show CDR1 as LGHNA and CDR2 as YSLEER. CDR3 in DNA: TGCGCCAGCAGCCAAGGAGGGACTATTAAAAACATTCAGTACTTC. It is translated as CASSQGGTIKNIQYF.

The chain links TRBV6-4 to TRBJ2-1; 8 bases match TRBD1. V gave up 5 bases and J gave up 6 bases; unmatched junction bases: 6. This CDR3 contains 14 residues. Looked up from germline, CDR1 is MRHNA and CDR2 is SNTAGT. CDR3 sequence reads: CASSPQGESNEQFF. The CDR3 DNA is TGTGCCAGCAGTCCACAGGGGGAGTCCAATGAGCAGTTCTTC.

This clone was found a few times. The genes are TRBV10-1 and TRBJ2-7; D is perhaps TRBD1 (6 bases). CDR3 length: 13 residues. Trimming pared 6 bases from V and 2 bases from J, leaving 11 bases between. Germline CDR1 is WNHNN and CDR2 is SYGVQD (reference sequence). In DNA form, the CDR3 reads TGCGCCAGCAGCAAGGGACAACCCTACGAGCAGTACTTC. It yields the protein CASSKGQPYEQYF.

This clone was seen a handful of times. V is TRBV13 and J is TRBJ1-4, with a possible D match to TRBD1 (5 bases). In germline, CDR1 is PRHDT, CDR2 FYEKMQ (reference sequence). V gave up 5 bases and J gave up 8 bases, with 18 bases separating them. This CDR3 is 15 amino acids long. This CDR3 is CASSARGGWEEKLFF. CDR3 DNA: TGTGCCAGCAGCGCCCGTGGGGGGTGGGAAGAAAAACTGTTTTTT.

V gene TRBV30 combines with J gene TRBJ1-5, with unresolved D. CDR1 and CDR2 from the germline V gene are GTSNPN and SVGIG (reference sequence). CDR3 length: 15 amino acids. V was pared by 3 bases and J by 2 bases, with 14 bases between. The CDR3 here is CAWSRHGIGNQPQHF. The CDR3 DNA sequence: TGTGCCTGGAGCAGACATGGGATCGGCAATCAGCCCCAGCATTTT. The full variable domain, rest sourced from reference TRBV30 and TRBJ1-5, is SQTIHQWPATLVQPVGSPLSLECTVEGTSNPNLYWYRQAAGRGLQLLFYSVGIGQISSEVPQNLSASRPQDRQFILSSKKLLLSDSGFYLCAWSRHGIGNQPQHFGDGTRLSIL.

This chain joins TRBV19 and TRBJ1-1, with 9 bases lining up with TRBD1. V dropped 5 bases and J dropped 7; count of bases not matched to a gene: 8. Germline V lookup: CDR1 LNHDA, CDR2 SQIVND (reference sequence). This CDR3 has 14 amino acids. The CDR3 spells CASSPGTGIGEAFF. The CDR3 DNA is TGTGCCAGTAGTCCAGGGACAGGGATCGGTGAAGCTTTCTTT.

The chain carries TRBV7-8 and TRBJ1-1; 7 bases match TRBD1. V lost 5 bases to trimming and J lost 0 bases; unmatched junction nucleotides: 9. The CDR3 runs 16 residues. Germline-derived CDR1 and CDR2 are SGHVS and FQNEAQ. The CDR3 loop is CASSPEGAFMNTEAFF. The CDR3 DNA reads as TGTGCCAGCAGCCCCGAGGGGGCTTTCATGAACACTGAAGCTTTCTTT.

The chain uses TRBV19 and TRBJ1-3; 7 bases fit TRBD1. Germline trimming cut 6 bases from V and 4 bases from J; bases unmatched to any gene: 9. This CDR3 has 15 residues. Per germline, CDR1 LNHDA and CDR2 SQIVND (reference sequence). The CDR3 sequence: CASSTDREPGNTIYF. CDR3 nucleotide sequence: TGTGCCAGTAGCACAGACAGGGAACCGGGAAACACCATATATTTT. The full variable domain, with the rest looked up from reference TRBV19 and TRBJ1-3, is DGGITQSPKYLFRKEGQNVTLSCEQNLNHDAMYWYRQDPGQGLRLIYYSQIVNDFQKGDIAEGYSVSREKKESFPLTVTSAQKNPTAFYLCASSTDREPGNTIYFGEGSWLTVV.